The subject of this entry is one TCR beta chain. This clonotype came up many times. This clone's antigen is unknown. No base-level quality is on record; no much larger clone is a single base apart. The data stem from a study of breast tumors, draining lymph nodes, adjacent tissues (dated by TCRdb to 2016 to 2018). Describing the broader study: TCR beta repertoires were compared across tumor, adjacent nontumor tissue and axillary lymph nodes obtained from breast cancer patients. The study was designed to assess the relationships and possible T-cell exchange between tumor, surrounding tissue and draining lymph node repertoires in human breast cancer. The paper's findings and limits, for the study overall: T-cell repertoire diversity in tumors was found to be lower than in lymph nodes but higher than in nontumor tissue, and preferential V and J gene usage was observed. A scenario in which most tumor T cells derive from the lymph node and then expand within tumor tissue was judged to be consistent with the data. In luminal-like breast cancer, tumor and nontumor tissue repertoires resembled each other significantly more than in basal-like breast cancer. The conclusion that tumor T cells originate in lymph nodes was framed as consistent with a hypothesis rather than directly demonstrated.

The sequencing machine was an Illumina HiSeq 2000. Multiplex PCR amplification was used to build the TCR beta chain libraries. The amplified TCR beta chain products were analyzed by high-throughput sequencing. TCRdb applied fastp at Q25 and MiXCR to the public reads, then kept only in-frame beta chains. Every entry covers one CDR3 protein and lists the most common genes and DNA from its rows. For this sample the table gives over 250,000 distinct CDR3 sequences, of which over 25% were detected only once. 1.1% of the sample rests with the top ten. Lymph node samples came from the axillary draining lymph nodes of breast cancer patients. V is trimmed back by 1 base and J by 2 bases, and the junction contains 1 base that no gene match accounts for. There are 15 amino acids in the CDR3, from cysteine to phenylalanine inclusive. The CDR3 DNA has 45 bases and is translated from base 1. Taken from the germline V gene, the CDR1 and CDR2 loops are KGHSY and FQNENV.

This TCR came from a female donor with breast cancer. Some clones in this sample may be carry-over from other donors' samples. The sample consisted of axillary lymph node tissue. The chain joins TRBV16 to TRBJ2-2; TRBD1 agrees with 7 junctional bases. The base sequence is TGTGCCAGCAGCCAATTAGGGGGCAACACCGGGGAGCTGTTTTTT. Its product reads: CASSQLGGNTGELFF.